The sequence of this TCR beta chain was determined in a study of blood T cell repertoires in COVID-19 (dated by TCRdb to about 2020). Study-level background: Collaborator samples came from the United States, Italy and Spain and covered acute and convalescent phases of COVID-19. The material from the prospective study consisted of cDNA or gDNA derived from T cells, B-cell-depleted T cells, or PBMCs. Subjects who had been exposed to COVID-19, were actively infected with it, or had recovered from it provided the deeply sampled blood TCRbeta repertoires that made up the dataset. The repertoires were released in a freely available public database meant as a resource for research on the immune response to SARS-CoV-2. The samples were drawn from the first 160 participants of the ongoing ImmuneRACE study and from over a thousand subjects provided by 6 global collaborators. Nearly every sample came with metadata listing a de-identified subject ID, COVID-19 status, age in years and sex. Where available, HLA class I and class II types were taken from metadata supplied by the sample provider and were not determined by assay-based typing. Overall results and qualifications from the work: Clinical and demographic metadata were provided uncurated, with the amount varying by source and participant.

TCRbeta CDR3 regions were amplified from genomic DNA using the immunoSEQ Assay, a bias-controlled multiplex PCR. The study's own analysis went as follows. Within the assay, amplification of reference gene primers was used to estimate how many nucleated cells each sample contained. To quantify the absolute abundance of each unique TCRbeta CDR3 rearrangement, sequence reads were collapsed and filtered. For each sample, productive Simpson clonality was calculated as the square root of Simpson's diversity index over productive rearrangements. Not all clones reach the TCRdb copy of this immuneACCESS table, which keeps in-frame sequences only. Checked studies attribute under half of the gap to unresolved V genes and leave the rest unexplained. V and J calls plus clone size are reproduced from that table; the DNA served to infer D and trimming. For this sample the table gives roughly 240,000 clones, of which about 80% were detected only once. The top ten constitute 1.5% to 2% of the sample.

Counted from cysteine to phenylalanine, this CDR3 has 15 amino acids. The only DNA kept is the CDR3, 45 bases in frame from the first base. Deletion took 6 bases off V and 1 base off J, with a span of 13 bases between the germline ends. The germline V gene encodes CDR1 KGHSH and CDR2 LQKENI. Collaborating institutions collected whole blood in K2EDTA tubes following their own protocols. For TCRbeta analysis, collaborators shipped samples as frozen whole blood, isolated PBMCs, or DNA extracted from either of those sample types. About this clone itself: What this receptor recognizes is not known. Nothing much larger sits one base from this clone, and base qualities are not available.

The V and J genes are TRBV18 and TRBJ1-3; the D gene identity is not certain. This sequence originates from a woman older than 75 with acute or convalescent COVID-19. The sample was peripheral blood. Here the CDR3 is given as CASSPTQRSGNTIYF. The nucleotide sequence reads TGTGCCAGCTCGCCAACGCAGCGTTCTGGAAACACCATATATTTT. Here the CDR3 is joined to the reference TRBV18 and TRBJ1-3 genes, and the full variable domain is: NAGVMQNPRHLVRRRGQEARLRCSPMKGHSHVYWYRQLPEEGLKFMVYLQKENIIDESGMPKERFSAEFPKEGPSILRIQQVVRGDSAAYFCASSPTQRSGNTIYFGEGSWLTVV.